This entry is about one TCR beta chain. What it binds is unknown. The data were obtained in a study of blood T cells in healthy people across ages. Overall study results and limits: Naive T cell percentage strongly correlated with TCR beta diversity.

Germline V gene lookup returns CDR1 SGHAT and CDR2 FQNNGV. The V segment lost 5 bases and the J segment 5 bases; nucleotides outside the gene matches: 6. The CDR3 sequence is 16 residues long. Primed by a sample-barcoded 5' primer and a J-beta primer mix, a second PCR proceeded for about 7 to 11 cycles. Template switching added a 12-random-nucleotide identifier to every cDNA molecule. MiXCR, applied by TCRdb to the 5' RACE reads, yields one record per CDR3 protein. This table has fewer than 750,000 distinct CDR3 sequences, around half appearing once. Sequenced: blood. V usage is TRBV11-2 and J usage is TRBJ2-1; 13 bases agree with TRBD2. The sequence came from a man older than 75 in good health. CDR3 sequence (DNA): TGTGCCAGCAGCCAACTAGCGGGGGGGCCCCACAATGAGCAGTTCTTC. Amino acids: CASSQLAGGPHNEQFF.